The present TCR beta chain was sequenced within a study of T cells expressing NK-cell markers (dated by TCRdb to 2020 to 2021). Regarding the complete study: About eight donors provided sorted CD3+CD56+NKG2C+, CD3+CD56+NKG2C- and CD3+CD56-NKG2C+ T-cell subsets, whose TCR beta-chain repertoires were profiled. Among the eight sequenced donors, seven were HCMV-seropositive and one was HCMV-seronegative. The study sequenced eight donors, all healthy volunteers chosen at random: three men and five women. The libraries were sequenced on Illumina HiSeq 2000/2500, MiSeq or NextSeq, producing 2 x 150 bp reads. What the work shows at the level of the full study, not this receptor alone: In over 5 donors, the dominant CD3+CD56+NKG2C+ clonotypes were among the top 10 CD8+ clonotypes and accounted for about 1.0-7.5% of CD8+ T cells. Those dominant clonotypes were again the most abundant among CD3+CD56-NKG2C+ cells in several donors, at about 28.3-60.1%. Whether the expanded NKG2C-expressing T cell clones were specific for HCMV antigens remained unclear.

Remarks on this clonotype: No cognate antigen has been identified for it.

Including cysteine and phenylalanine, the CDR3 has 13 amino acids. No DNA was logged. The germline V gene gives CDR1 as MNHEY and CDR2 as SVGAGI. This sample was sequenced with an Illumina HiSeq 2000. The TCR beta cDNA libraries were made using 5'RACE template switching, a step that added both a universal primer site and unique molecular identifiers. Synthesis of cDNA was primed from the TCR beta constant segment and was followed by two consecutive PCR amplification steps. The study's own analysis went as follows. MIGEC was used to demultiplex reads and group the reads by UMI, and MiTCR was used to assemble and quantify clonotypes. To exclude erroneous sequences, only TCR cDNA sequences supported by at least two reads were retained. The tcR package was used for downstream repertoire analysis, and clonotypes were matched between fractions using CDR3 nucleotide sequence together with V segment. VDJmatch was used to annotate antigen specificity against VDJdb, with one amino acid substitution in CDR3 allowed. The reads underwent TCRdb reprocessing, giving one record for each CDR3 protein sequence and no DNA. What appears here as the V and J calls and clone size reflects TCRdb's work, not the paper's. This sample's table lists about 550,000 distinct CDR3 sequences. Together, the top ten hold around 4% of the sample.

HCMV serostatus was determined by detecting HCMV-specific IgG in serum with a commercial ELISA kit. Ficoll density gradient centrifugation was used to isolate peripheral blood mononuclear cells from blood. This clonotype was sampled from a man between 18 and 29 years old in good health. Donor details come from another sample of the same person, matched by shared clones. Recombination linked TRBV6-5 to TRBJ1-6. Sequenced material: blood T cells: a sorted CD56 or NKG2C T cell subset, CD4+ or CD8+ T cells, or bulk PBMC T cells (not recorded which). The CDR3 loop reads CASSYSSHSPLHF.